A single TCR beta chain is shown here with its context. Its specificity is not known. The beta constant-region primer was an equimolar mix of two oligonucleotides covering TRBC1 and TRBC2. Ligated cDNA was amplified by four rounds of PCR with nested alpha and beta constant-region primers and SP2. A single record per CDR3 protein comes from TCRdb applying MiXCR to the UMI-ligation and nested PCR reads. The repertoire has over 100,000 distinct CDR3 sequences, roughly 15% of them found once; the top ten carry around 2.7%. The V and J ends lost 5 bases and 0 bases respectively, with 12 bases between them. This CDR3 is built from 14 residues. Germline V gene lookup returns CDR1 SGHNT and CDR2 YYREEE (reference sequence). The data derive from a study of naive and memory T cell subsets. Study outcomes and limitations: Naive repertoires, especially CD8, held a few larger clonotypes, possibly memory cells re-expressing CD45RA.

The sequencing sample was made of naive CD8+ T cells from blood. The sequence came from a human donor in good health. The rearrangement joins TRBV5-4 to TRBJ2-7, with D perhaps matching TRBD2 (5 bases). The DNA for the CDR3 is TGTGCCAGCAGAACGGAGAGGGACTCCTACGAGCAGTACTTC. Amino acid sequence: CASRTERDSYEQYF. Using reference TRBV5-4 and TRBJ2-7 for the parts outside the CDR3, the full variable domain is ETGVTQSPTHLIKTRGQQVTLRCSSQSGHNTVSWYQQALGQGPQFIFQYYREEENGRGNFPPRFSGLQFPNYSSELNVNALELDDSALYLCASRTERDSYEQYFGPGTRLTVT.